The 25 T cell receptor beta chains below all came from one sample that was sequenced in a study of shared clonotypes between healthy human individuals. Profiling relied on immunoSEQ multiplex PCR, and the TCRdb table lists in-frame clones only, not all of them. The sample shows around 700,000 clones, approximately 79% of them seen only once. Sequencing input: memory CD4+ T cells sorted from blood. Regarding subset: CD45RA-negative fraction. These receptors originate from a woman aged 25-40 years in good health.

V is TRBV6-5 and J is TRBJ2-2; D might be TRBD2 (5 bases). The CDR3 extends over 13 amino acids. Trimming removed 10 bases at V and 3 bases at J, with 12 bases between. Looked up from germline, CDR1 is MNHEY and CDR2 is SVGAGI. In DNA form, the CDR3 reads TGTGCCACAGGAGGTAATTACACCGGGGAGCTGTTTTTT. It specifies CATGGNYTGELFF.

This clone was seen ten or more times. V gene TRBV4-2 combines with J gene TRBJ2-3; no firm D call. V gave up 4 bases and J gave up 2 bases, with 19 bases separating them. Germline-derived CDR1 and CDR2 are LGHNA and YNFKEQ. This CDR3 region has 17 residues. In DNA, the CDR3 is TGTGCCAGCAGCCCCATGACTGAAGTGGGGATCACAGATACGCAGTATTTT. It encodes CASSPMTEVGITDTQYF.

The CDR3 protein is CASSPRVSSYEQYF. The CDR3 DNA reads TGTGCCAGCAGTCCTAGGGTGAGCTCCTACGAGCAGTACTTC. The J gene is TRBJ2-7, the V gene TRBV28; no firm D call. The CDR3 sequence is 14 residues long. Germline-derived CDR1 and CDR2 are MDHEN and SYDVKM. V was trimmed by 5 bases and J by 0 bases, leaving 11 bases between them. Using reference TRBV28 and TRBJ2-7 for the parts outside the CDR3, the full variable domain is DVKVTQSSRYLVKRTGEKVFLECVQDMDHENMFWYRQDPGLGLRLIYFSYDVKMKEKGDIPEGYSVSREKKERFSLILESASTNQTSMYLCASSPRVSSYEQYFGPGTRLTVT.

In this sample, this clone turned up a few times. This sequence joins TRBV19 and TRBJ2-1, with D possibly being TRBD1 or TRBD2 (5 bases each). V dropped 4 bases and J dropped 9 bases, with 16 bases sitting between them. This CDR3 contains 14 residues. Germline V gene sequence: CDR1 LNHDA, CDR2 SQIVND (reference sequence). The CDR3 nucleotides read TGTGCCAGTAGTACACCGGGGCTTTATAGTGAGCAGTTCTTC. Translated: CASSTPGLYSEQFF. Full variable domain (remainder filled in from reference TRBV19 and TRBJ2-1): DGGITQSPKYLFRKEGQNVTLSCEQNLNHDAMYWYRQDPGQGLRLIYYSQIVNDFQKGDIAEGYSVSREKKESFPLTVTSAQKNPTAFYLCASSTPGLYSEQFFGPGTRLTVL.

This clone was observed a handful of times. The identical CDR3 is also encoded by other nucleotide sequences in the sample. The rearrangement links TRBV7-3 to TRBJ2-1; D call uncertain. From germline, CDR1 is SGHTA and CDR2 FQGTGA. The germline V and J ends were trimmed by 5 bases and 0 bases, with 11 bases remaining between them. The CDR3 has 15 amino acids. For the CDR3, the DNA is TGTGCCAGCAGCCCACAAAGGGACTCCTACAATGAGCAGTTCTTC. It specifies CASSPQRDSYNEQFF.

This sequence joins TRBV5-1 and TRBJ2-5, with 7 positions matching TRBD2. CDR1 is SGHRS and CDR2 is YFSETQ in the germline V gene. V lost 3 bases and J lost 4; bases outside the gene matches: 9. CDR3 length: 15 residues. DNA of the CDR3: TGCGCCAGCAGCTGGCGGAGGGAGGGAGGAGAGACCCAGTACTTC. This gives the protein CASSWRREGGETQYF.

The J gene is TRBJ2-5, the V gene TRBV30, with 10 bases identical to TRBD2. Germline V gives CDR1 GTSNPN, CDR2 SVGIG (reference sequence). The ends lost 3 bases at V and 4 bases at J; junction bases unmatched: 11. The CDR3 extends over 16 amino acids. The CDR3 sequence is CAWSRLAGVSSETQYF. The CDR3 region has the DNA TGTGCCTGGAGCCGTCTAGCGGGAGTATCGTCAGAGACCCAGTACTTC. Full variable domain (rest looked up from reference TRBV30 and TRBJ2-5): SQTIHQWPATLVQPVGSPLSLECTVEGTSNPNLYWYRQAAGRGLQLLFYSVGIGQISSEVPQNLSASRPQDRQFILSSKKLLLSDSGFYLCAWSRLAGVSSETQYFGPGTRLLVL.

This clone appeared a few times. The CDR3 DNA follows: TGTGCCTGGAATGCATACGGGGGACAGGGGGCCTACGAGCAGTACTTC. This codes for CAWNAYGGQGAYEQYF. V usage is TRBV30 and J usage is TRBJ2-7, with 11 bases lining up with TRBD1. The CDR3 covers 16 residues. V gave up 4 bases and J gave up 2 bases; unmatched junction bases: 10. Germline CDR1 is GTSNPN and CDR2 is SVGIG (reference sequence).

In this sample, this clone turned up once. The rearrangement uses TRBV7-2 and TRBJ2-7; D may be TRBD1 (5 bases). Trimming left V 0 bases short and J 6 bases short, with 6 bases between. This CDR3 has 12 amino acids. Germline V gene sequence: CDR1 SGHTA, CDR2 FQGNSA. This CDR3 reads CASSLARVEQYF. Written as DNA, the CDR3 is TGTGCCAGCAGCTTAGCCAGGGTCGAGCAGTACTTC.

With respect to this clone: A read error may account for a junction end that differs from germline. In DNA, the CDR3 is TGTGCCAGCAGTAAACCCCAGGGTGAGAGGTCTTGGGCCTTC. It is translated as CASSKPQGERSWAF. This sequence joins TRBV28 and TRBJ1-2; D may be TRBD1 (5 bases). From germline, CDR1 is MDHEN and CDR2 SYDVKM. The CDR3 runs 14 residues.

V gene TRBV28 combines with J gene TRBJ1-4, with 9 positions matching TRBD1. The CDR3 has 13 residues. Germline V gene lookup returns CDR1 MDHEN and CDR2 SYDVKM. The ends lost 10 bases at V and 5 bases at J; junction bases unmatched: 5. Here the CDR3 DNA reads TGTGCCACGGAGGACAGGGGAAATGAAAAACTGTTTTTT. It yields the protein CATEDRGNEKLFF. The complete variable domain, with remaining parts taken from reference TRBV28 and TRBJ1-4, reads DVKVTQSSRYLVKRTGEKVFLECVQDMDHENMFWYRQDPGLGLRLIYFSYDVKMKEKGDIPEGYSVSREKKERFSLILESASTNQTSMYLCATEDRGNEKLFFGSGTQLSVL.

The V call is TRBV19, the J call TRBJ1-2; 9 bases line up with TRBD1. With 6 bases clipped from V and 6 bases from J, the junction kept 17 bases outside the gene matches. The CDR3 consists of 17 residues. Germline V lookup: CDR1 LNHDA, CDR2 SQIVND (reference sequence). CDR3 DNA: TGTGCCAGTAGCACGGGGACAGGGAGGATTAGCACTGATGGCTACACCTTC. Translating it yields CASSTGTGRISTDGYTF.

The chain recombines TRBV7-8 with TRBJ1-1; TRBD1 matches at 7 bases. The CDR3 runs 16 residues. The germline V gene encodes CDR1 SGHVS and CDR2 FQNEAQ. J gave up 5 bases and V 5 bases, and 14 bases lay outside the gene matches. The CDR3 DNA follows: TGTGCCAGCAGCCGACAGAGGCCAGGGGGTCGTACTGAAGCTTTCTTT. This gives the protein CASSRQRPGGRTEAFF.

With regard to this clone: This same CDR3 is encoded by further DNA sequences in the sample. The chain carries TRBV19 and TRBJ2-5, with TRBD1 identical over 10 bases. Germline V lookup: CDR1 LNHDA, CDR2 SQIVND (reference sequence). V shed 3 bases and J 5 bases; nucleotides not matched to a gene: 6. The CDR3 has 15 residues. The CDR3 loop reads CASSIGQGVRETQYF. In DNA form, the CDR3 reads TGTGCCAGTAGTATTGGACAGGGGGTTAGGGAGACCCAGTACTTC.

The chain couples TRBV28 to TRBJ1-1, with D unresolved. CDR3 size: 13 residues. CDR1 and CDR2 from the germline V gene are MDHEN and SYDVKM. Trimming removed 1 base from V and 1 base from J, with 4 bases in between. The CDR3, as DNA: TGTGCCAGCAGTTTATCGGCGAACACTGAAGCTTTCTTT. It encodes CASSLSANTEAFF.

This chain links TRBV5-1 with TRBJ1-2, with no clear D. From germline, CDR1 is SGHRS and CDR2 YFSETQ. The CDR3 loop spans 14 amino acids. V was pared by 4 bases and J by 5 bases, with 15 bases between. CDR3 loop: CASSREGRKYGYTF. The CDR3 DNA reads as TGCGCCAGCAGCAGGGAGGGCAGAAAGTATGGCTACACCTTC.

The rearrangement uses TRBV5-1 and TRBJ2-2; D is unresolved. The CDR3 contains 17 residues. Germline values: CDR1 SGHRS, CDR2 YFSETQ. Trimming took off 0 bases at V and 0 bases at J, with 12 bases between the two ends. The CDR3 bases are TGCGCCAGCAGCTTGGCCGTCTCAGGCTCGAACACCGGGGAGCTGTTTTTT. Encoded protein: CASSLAVSGSNTGELFF.

The chain uses TRBV10-2 and TRBJ1-2; 7 bases align to TRBD1. The junction had 7 bases not matched to a gene; V was cut back by 3 bases and J by 0 bases. Germline assignment: CDR1 WSHSY and CDR2 SAAADI. This CDR3 has 16 residues. CDR3 protein: CASSDSGGATNYGYTF. The CDR3 nucleotides read TGCGCCAGCAGTGATTCAGGGGGTGCGACTAACTATGGCTACACCTTC.

The chain couples TRBV5-5 to TRBJ2-2; 7 bases are a match to TRBD2. The CDR3 spans 15 residues. The V segment lost 3 bases and the J segment 3 bases; nucleotides outside the gene matches: 5. Germline V gives CDR1 SGHKS, CDR2 YYEKEE (reference sequence). The CDR3 loop is CASSSSSGHTGELFF. The CDR3 DNA reads as TGTGCCAGCAGCTCCTCTAGCGGACACACCGGGGAGCTGTTTTTT.

This clone was picked up many times. The same CDR3 can be traced to other DNA sequences in this sample. This chain links TRBV12-5 with TRBJ1-1; no definite D call. This CDR3 is built from 12 residues. Germline values: CDR1 LGHNT, CDR2 FRNRAP. V gave up 1 base and J gave up 4 bases, with 4 bases separating them. CDR3: CASGLETTEAFF. The CDR3 coding sequence is TGTGCTAGTGGTTTGGAAACCACTGAAGCTTTCTTT.

The gene calls are TRBV5-1 and TRBJ2-1, with 7 bases that match TRBD2. The trim removed 7 bases at V and 7 bases at J, leaving 14 bases unmatched. CDR1 is SGHRS and CDR2 is YFSETQ in the germline V gene. The CDR3 extends over 15 amino acids. The CDR3 sequence: CASAPGGSYRNEQFF. The CDR3 DNA sequence: TGCGCCAGCGCTCCGGGCGGGAGCTATAGGAATGAGCAGTTCTTC.

V usage is TRBV5-1 and J usage is TRBJ2-1; the D gene is possibly TRBD2 (5 bases). The CDR3 consists of 15 residues. Germline V CDR1 and CDR2: SGHRS, YFSETQ. The V gene lost 5 bases and the J gene lost 1 base, with 13 bases spanning the gap. For the CDR3, the DNA is TGCGCCAGCAGTCACGACCTAGCTTCCTACAATGAGCAGTTCTTC. Translated: CASSHDLASYNEQFF.

This clone was recorded only once. As DNA, the CDR3 is TGTGCCAGCAGCCGACGGACAGCGAACACCGGGGAGCTGTTTTTT. This gives the protein CASSRRTANTGELFF. The chain couples TRBV14 to TRBJ2-2, with D possibly TRBD1 on 6 matching bases. V shed 4 bases and J shed 0 bases, with 9 bases lying between them. CDR1 is SGHDN, CDR2 FVKESK, per germline. The CDR3 covers 15 residues.

The V gene is TRBV28, the J gene TRBJ2-3, with a tentative D call TRBD2 (6 bases). Germline V gene sequence: CDR1 MDHEN, CDR2 SYDVKM. The CDR3 length is 16 residues. V was cut by 4 bases and J by 7 bases, with 21 bases left in between. This CDR3 is CASSSPTGHGGNTQYF. The CDR3, as DNA: TGTGCCAGCAGTTCCCCCACTGGGCATGGGGGGAATACGCAGTATTTT.

This clone appeared once. This sequence joins TRBV28 and TRBJ1-5, with 10 nucleotides matching TRBD1. Germline loops: CDR1 MDHEN, CDR2 SYDVKM. This CDR3 is built from 16 residues. The J segment lost 2 bases and the V segment lost 6 bases, leaving 7 bases of the junction unmatched. CDR3 nucleotides: TGTGCCAGCAGAAGAACCGGGACAGGGGGCAATCAGCCCCAGCATTTT. Its protein is CASRRTGTGGNQPQHF.